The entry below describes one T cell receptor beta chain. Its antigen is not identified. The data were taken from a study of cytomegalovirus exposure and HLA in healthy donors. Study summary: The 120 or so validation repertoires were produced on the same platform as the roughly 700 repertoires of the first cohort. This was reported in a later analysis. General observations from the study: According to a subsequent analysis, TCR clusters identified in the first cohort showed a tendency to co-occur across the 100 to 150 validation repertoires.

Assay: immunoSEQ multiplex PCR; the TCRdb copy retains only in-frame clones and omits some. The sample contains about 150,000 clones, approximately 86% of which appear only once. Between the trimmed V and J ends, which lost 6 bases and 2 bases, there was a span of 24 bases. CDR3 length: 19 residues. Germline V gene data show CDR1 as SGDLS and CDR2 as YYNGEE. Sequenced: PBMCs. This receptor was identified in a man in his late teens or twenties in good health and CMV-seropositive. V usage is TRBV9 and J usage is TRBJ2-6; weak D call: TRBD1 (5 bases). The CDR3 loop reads CASTPWGPQLVAGANVLTF. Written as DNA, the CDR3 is TGTGCCAGCACACCTTGGGGCCCACAGCTAGTCGCTGGGGCCAACGTCCTGACTTTC.